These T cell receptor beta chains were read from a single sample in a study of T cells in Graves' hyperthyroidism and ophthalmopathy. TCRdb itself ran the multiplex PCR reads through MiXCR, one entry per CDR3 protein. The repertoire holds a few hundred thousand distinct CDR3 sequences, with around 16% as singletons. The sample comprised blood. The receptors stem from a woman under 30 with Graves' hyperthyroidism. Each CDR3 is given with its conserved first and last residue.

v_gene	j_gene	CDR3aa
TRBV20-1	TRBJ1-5	CSARGGTGINQPQHF
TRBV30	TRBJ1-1	CAWSLEFTQPDEAFF
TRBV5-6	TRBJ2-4	CASSLYSAGGNIQYF
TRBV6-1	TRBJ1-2	CASRGRGGGLPDGGYTF
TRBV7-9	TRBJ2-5	CASSPAAGLETQYF
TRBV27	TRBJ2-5	CASSLSWRGLIETQYF
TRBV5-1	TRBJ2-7	CASRRTGGTYEQYF
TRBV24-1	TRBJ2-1	CATSDPGTGVYNEQFF
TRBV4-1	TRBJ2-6	CASSQEPGVVGLGGANVLTF
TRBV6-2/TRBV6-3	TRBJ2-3	CASKEPGEADTQYF
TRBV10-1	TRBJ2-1	CASSEEAGANNEQFF
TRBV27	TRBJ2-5	CASSPISGYQETQYF
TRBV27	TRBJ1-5	CASRPTGEDYSNQPQHF
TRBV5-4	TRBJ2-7	CASSLSGRGHGEQYF
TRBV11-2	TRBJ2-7	CASSPIKGTSPGYEQYF
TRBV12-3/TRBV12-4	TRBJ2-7	CASSVLAGAPYEQYF
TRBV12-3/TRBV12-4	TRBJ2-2	CASRHDAGELFF
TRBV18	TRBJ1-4	CASSPYGPNEKLFF
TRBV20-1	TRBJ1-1	CSAPRSGTVSTEAFF
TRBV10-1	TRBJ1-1	CASRRQLNTEAFF
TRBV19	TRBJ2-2	CASSPPGNTGELFF
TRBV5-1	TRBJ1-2	CASRDRDYGYTF
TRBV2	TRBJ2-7	CASSGAYPSSYEQYF
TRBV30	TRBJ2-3	CAWALGAASTDTQYF
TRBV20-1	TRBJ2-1	CSALQREGLSYNEQFF
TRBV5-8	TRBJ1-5	CASSLPQGVQPQHF
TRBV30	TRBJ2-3	CAWSSGREGDTQYF
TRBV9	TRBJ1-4	CASSAEGNSNEKLFF
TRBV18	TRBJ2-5	CASSRAGGHLETQYF
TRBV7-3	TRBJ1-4	CASRLTSGTGTATNEKLFF
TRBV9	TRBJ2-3	CASSPRASGNTDTQYF
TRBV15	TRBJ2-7	CATSRGTGGYEQYF
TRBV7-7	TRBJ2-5	CASSLSVEETQYF
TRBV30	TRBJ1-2	CAWSLPVWSEGALFYGYTF
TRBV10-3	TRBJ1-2	CAISEGGPQGALHYGYTF
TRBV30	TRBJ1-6	CAWDSRRTRSRGISPLHF
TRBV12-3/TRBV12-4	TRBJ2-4	CASSLQGAAKNIQYF
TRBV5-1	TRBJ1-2	CASSQQGAGYGYTF
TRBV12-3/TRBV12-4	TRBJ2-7	CASSFGGREQYF
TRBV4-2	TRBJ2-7	CASSPQGGDASYEQYF
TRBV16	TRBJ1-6	CASSQSGRTDYNSPLHF
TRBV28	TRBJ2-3	CASSPMAESTDTQYF
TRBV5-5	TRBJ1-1	CASSFLGTGLAEAFF
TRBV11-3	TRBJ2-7	CASSLEGWTDSYEQYF
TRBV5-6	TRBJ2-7	CASSRPLAGIPYEQYF
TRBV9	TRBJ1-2	CASSRYYRDAGHGYTF
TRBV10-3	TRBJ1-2	CAISDTGAGYGYTF
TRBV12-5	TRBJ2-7	CASGLVLGQALYEQYF
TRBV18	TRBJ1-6	CASSHRPGPLNSPLHF